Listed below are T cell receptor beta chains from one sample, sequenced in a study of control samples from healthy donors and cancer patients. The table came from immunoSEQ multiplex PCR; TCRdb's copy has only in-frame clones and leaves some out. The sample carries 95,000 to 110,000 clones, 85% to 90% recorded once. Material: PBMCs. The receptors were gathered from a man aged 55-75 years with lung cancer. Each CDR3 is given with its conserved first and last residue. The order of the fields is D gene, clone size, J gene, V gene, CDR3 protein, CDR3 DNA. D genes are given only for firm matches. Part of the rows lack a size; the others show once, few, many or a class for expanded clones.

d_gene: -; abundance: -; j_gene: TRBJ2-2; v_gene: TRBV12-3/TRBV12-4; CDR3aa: CASSLGPPEVFF; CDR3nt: TGTGCCAGCAGTTTGGGACCCCCGGAGGTGTTTTTT
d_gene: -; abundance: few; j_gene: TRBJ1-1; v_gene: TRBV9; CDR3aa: CASSLGQLNTEAFF; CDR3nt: TGTGCCAGCAGCCTTGGACAGCTGAACACTGAAGCTTTCTTT
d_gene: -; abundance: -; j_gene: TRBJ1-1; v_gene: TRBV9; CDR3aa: CASSARPGNTEAFF; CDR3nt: TGTGCCAGCAGCGCCAGGCCGGGAAACACTGAAGCTTTCTTT
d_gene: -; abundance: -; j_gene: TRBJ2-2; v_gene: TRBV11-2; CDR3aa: CASSLDVAANTGELFF; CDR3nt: TGTGCCAGCAGCTTAGATGTAGCGGCGAACACCGGGGAGCTGTTTTTT
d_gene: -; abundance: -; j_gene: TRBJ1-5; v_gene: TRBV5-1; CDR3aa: CASSSGGLSNQPQHF; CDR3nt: TGCGCCAGCAGCTCGGGGGGGCTAAGCAATCAGCCCCAGCATTTT
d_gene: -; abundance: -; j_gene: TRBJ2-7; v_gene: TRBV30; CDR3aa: CAWSVNYEQYF; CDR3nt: TGTGCCTGGAGTGTAAACTACGAGCAGTACTTC
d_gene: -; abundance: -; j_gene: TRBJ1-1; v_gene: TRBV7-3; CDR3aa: CASSRGYYTEAFF; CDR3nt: TGTGCCAGCAGCCGGGGGTACTATACTGAAGCTTTCTTT
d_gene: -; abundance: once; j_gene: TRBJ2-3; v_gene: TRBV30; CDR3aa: CAWTRRSSRGDTQYF; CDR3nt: TGTGCCTGGACCCGAAGGAGTAGCCGAGGAGATACGCAGTATTTT
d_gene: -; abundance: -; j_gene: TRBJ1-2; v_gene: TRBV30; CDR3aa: CAWSVISNEFHGYTF; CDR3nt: TGTGCCTGGAGTGTTATATCGAACGAATTCCATGGCTACACCTTC
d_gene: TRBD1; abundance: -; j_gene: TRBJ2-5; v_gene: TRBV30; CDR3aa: CAWSDLQGAQETQYF; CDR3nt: TGTGCCTGGAGCGATCTCCAGGGGGCCCAAGAGACCCAGTACTTC
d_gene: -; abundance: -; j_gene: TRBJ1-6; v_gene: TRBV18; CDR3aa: CASSPDERSSPLHF; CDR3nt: TGTGCCAGCTCACCTGATGAAAGGAGTTCACCCCTCCACTTT
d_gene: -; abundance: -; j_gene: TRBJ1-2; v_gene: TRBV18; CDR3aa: CASSPASGANYGYTF; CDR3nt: TGTGCCAGCTCACCCGCCTCCGGGGCTAACTATGGCTACACCTTC
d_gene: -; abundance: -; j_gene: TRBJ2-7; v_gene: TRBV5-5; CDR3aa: CASSLWGRTRSSYEQYF; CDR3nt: TGTGCCAGCAGCTTGTGGGGACGGACGCGTAGCTCCTACGAGCAGTACTTC
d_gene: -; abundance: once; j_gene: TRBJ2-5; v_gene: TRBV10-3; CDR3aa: CAISPGETQYF; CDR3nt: TGTGCCATCAGTCCAGGGGAGACCCAGTACTTC
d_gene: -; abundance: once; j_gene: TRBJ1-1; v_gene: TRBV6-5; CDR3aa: CASRDTGRTEAFF; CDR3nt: TGTGCCAGCAGAGATACAGGGCGCACTGAAGCTTTCTTT
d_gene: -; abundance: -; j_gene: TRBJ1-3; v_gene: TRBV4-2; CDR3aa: CASSQTLGAKTNTIYF; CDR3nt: TGTGCCAGCAGCCAAACACTCGGGGCAAAGACTAACACCATATATTTT
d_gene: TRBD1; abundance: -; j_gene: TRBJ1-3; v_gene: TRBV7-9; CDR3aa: CASSLGTGGSGNTIYF; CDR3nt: TGTGCCAGCAGCTTAGGCACAGGGGGATCTGGAAACACCATATATTTT
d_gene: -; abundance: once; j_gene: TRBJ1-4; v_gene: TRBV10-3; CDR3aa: CAISVLTNEKLFF; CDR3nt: TGTGCCATCAGTGTTCTTACTAATGAAAAACTGTTTTTT
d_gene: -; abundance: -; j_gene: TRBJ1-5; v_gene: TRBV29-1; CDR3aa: CSVVGDLPNQPQHF; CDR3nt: TGCAGCGTTGTGGGGGACCTACCCAATCAGCCCCAGCATTTT
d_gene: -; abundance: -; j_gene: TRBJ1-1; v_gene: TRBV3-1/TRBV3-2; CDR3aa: CASSPHGGESEAFF; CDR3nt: TGTGCCAGCAGCCCCCACGGAGGTGAGAGTGAAGCTTTCTTT
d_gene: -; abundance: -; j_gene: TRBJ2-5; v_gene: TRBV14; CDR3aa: CASSQLFSGPLETQYF; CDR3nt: TGTGCCAGCAGCCAGCTATTTTCCGGGCCCCTAGAGACCCAGTACTTC
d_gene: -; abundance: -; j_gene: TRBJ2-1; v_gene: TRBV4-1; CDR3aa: CASSQFKGAGPFGNEQFF; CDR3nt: TGCGCCAGCAGCCAATTTAAAGGGGCAGGGCCCTTCGGGAATGAGCAGTTCTTC
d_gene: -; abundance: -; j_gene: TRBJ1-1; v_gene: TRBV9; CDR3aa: CASSVQGSNTEAFF; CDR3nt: TGTGCCAGCAGCGTACAGGGGTCGAACACTGAAGCTTTCTTT
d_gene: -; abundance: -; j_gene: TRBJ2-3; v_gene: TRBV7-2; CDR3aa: CASSLKITDTQYF; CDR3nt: TGTGCCAGCAGCTTAAAGATCACAGATACGCAGTATTTT
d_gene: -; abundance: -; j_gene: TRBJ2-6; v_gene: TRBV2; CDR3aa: CASTLSGANVLTF; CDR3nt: TGTGCCAGCACCCTCTCTGGGGCCAACGTCCTGACTTTC
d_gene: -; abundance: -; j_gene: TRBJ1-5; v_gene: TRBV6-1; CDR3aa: CASSKADSGSNQPQHF; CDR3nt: TGTGCCAGCAGTAAAGCCGACAGTGGCAGCAATCAGCCCCAGCATTTT
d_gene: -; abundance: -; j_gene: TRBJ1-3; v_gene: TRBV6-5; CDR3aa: CASSYDHSGNTIYF; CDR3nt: TGTGCCAGCAGTTACGATCACTCTGGAAACACCATATATTTT
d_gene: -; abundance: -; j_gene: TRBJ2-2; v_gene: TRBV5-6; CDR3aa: CASSFSTRTGELFF; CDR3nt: TGTGCCAGCAGCTTTAGTACGAGAACCGGGGAGCTGTTTTTT
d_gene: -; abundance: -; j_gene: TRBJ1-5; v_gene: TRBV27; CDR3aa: CASGPDGYSNQPQHF; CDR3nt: TGTGCCAGCGGACCCGACGGCTATAGCAATCAGCCCCAGCATTTT
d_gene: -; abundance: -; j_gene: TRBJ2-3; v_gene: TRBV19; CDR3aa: CASSIGGTTDTQYF; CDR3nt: TGTGCCAGTAGTATAGGAGGGACGACAGATACGCAGTATTTT
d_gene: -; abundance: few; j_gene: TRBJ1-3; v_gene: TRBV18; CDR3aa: CASSPPGGSGNTIYF; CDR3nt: TGTGCCAGCTCACCACCAGGGGGCTCTGGAAACACCATATATTTT
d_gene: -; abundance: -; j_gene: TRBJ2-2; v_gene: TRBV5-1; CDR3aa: CASEEGGYTGELFF; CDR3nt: TGCGCCAGCGAGGAAGGCGGATACACCGGGGAGCTGTTTTTT
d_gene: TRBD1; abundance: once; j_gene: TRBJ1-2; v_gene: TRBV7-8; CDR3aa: CASSPQDRGIYGYTF; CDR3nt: TGTGCCAGCAGCCCCCAGGACAGGGGGATCTATGGCTACACCTTC
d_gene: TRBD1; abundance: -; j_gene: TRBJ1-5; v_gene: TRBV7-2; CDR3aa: CASSLQGQGLQPQHF; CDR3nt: TGTGCCAGCAGCTTACAGGGACAGGGTTTACAGCCCCAGCATTTT
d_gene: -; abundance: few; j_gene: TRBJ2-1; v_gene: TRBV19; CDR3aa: CASSMSGTFYNEQFF; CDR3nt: TGTGCCAGTAGTATGTCAGGGACCTTCTACAATGAGCAGTTCTTC
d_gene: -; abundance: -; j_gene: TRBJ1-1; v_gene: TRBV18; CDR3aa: CASSQTQGNTEAFF; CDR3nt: TGTGCCAGCTCCCAGACCCAGGGGAACACTGAAGCTTTCTTT
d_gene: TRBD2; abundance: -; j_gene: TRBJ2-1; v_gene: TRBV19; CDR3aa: CASSMTSGVSGEQFF; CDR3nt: TGTGCCAGTAGTATGACTAGCGGGGTATCGGGTGAGCAGTTCTTC
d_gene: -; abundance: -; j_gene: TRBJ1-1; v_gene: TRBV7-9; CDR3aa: CASSETALNTEAFF; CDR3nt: TGTGCCAGCAGCGAGACGGCGCTCAACACTGAAGCTTTCTTT
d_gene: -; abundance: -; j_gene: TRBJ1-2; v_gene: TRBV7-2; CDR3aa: CASSFSLGPNYGYTF; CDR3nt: TGTGCCAGCAGCTTCTCTCTCGGGCCTAACTATGGCTACACCTTC
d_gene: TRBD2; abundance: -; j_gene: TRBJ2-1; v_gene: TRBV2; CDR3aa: CASSALLAGSYNEQFF; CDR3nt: TGTGCCAGCAGTGCACTCCTAGCGGGGTCCTACAATGAGCAGTTCTTC
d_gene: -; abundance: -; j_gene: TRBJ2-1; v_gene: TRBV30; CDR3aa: CAWRSGSSYNEQFF; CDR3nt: TGTGCCTGGAGGTCAGGGAGCTCCTACAATGAGCAGTTCTTC
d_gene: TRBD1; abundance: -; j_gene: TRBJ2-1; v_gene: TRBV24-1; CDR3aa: CATSDPGTVYNEQFF; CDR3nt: TGTGCCACCAGTGATCCTGGGACAGTATACAATGAGCAGTTCTTC
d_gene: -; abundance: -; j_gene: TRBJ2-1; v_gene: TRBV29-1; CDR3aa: CSKLEDAYNEQFF; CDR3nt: TGCAGCAAACTAGAAGACGCCTACAATGAGCAGTTCTTC
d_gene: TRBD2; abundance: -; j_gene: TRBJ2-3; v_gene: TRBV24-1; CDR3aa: CATKKGSGGTDTQYF; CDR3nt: TGTGCCACCAAGAAGGGTAGCGGGGGCACAGATACGCAGTATTTT
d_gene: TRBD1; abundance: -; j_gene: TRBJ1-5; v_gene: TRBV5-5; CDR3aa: CASSLAIGQGFLSNQPQHF; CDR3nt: TGTGCCAGCAGCTTGGCTATCGGACAGGGATTTTTGAGCAATCAGCCCCAGCATTTT
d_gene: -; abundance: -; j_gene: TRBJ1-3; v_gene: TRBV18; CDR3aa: CASSDGKSGNTIYF; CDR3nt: TGTGCCAGCTCTGACGGGAAAAGTGGAAACACCATATATTTT